This TCR beta chain comes out of a study of blood T cell repertoires in COVID-19. Looking at the study overall: Specimens from acute and convalescent COVID-19 originated in the United States, Italy and Spain. The cDNA or gDNA used as material had been derived from T cells, B-cell-depleted T cells, or PBMCs.

Seattle-derived patients entered the study during active infection and were followed longitudinally. This clone has only a few counts. The CDR3 consists of 13 residues. In germline, CDR1 is SGDLS, CDR2 YYNGEE. The germline V and J ends were trimmed by 0 bases and 6 bases, with 10 bases remaining between them. Original handling: From reference gene primer amplification, estimates of nucleated cell counts were derived. Sequencing used immunoSEQ multiplex PCR; TCRdb keeps in-frame clones, though not all of them. The DNA was the basis for D and trimming; V, J and clone size are from that table. The table shows tens of thousands of clones, with 75% to 80% occurring only once.

The source is a man in his 70s with COVID-19, enrolled during active disease. The genes are TRBV9 and TRBJ2-7; TRBD2 might be the D (5 bases). What was sequenced was peripheral blood. The CDR3 nucleotides are TGTGCCAGCAGCGTAGCTCCCGGAGGCGAGCAGTACTTC. As protein: CASSVAPGGEQYF.